This record looks at one TCR beta chain sequence and its context. Only a few counts were recorded for this clone. There is no known antigen for this receptor. No much larger clonotype is one base removed from it; base qualities were not supplied. The entire isolated RNA was reverse transcribed using the High Capacity cDNA Reverse Transcription Kit, and thus expressed TCRB transcripts were sequenced. Deep immunoSEQ sequencing was applied to naive, central memory and regulatory T cell samples, giving an average of around 3.4 million total reads per sample. Sorted cells were lysed in RLT buffer, and RNA was extracted using DNase-treated RNeasy Micro or Mini kits according to cell number. Each cell subset was processed on its own to prevent cross-contamination, while patient and healthy donor samples were processed together. Using the immunoSEQ multiplex PCR, TCRB sequences were amplified from cDNA into 87-bp fragments spanning the CDR3 region. Sequencing of the amplicons was done on the Illumina HiSeq platform. For the original study's pipeline: PCR bias was corrected computationally using synthetic template baselines, and reads within Hamming distance 2 were collapsed, with unmergeable singletons discarded. Reads were aligned against IMGT so that V, D and J genes, CDR3 length and insertions or deletions at six rearrangement sites could be assigned. Clonotype counts were normalized to sorted cell number within each subset before computing true diversity and Gini coefficients with the tcR R package. The overlap coefficient, calculated on TCRB nucleotide sequences, was used to measure repertoire sharing. Out-of-frame TCRB sequences from naive cells were analyzed as a proxy for the pre-selection repertoire. TCRdb retrieved this table from immuneACCESS and kept in-frame rearrangements only. Not all clones are present; in checked studies, unresolved V genes account for under half, and no reason is known for the remainder. The DNA was the basis for D and trimming; V, J and clone size are from that table. The sample has over 200,000 clones on record, roughly 10% of them singletons. Roughly 0.017% of the sample is taken by the ten largest.

The sample comes from a study of beta chain features in type 1 diabetes listed by TCRdb under 2018. Turning to the overall study: Patients and healthy donors did not differ in mean age, gender distribution, total cell number or subset yield. Across all samples, some 110,000,000 sorted cells were examined, and cell number per subset correlated strongly with RNA yield. In the study, recently diagnosed type 1 diabetes patients and matched healthy donors were compared on the TCRB repertoires of their sorted circulating CD4+ T cell subsets. Naive and central memory subsets were obtained from all 30 or so donors, but regulatory and stem cell-like memory subsets were isolated from only 8 patients and about eight healthy donors.

From its cysteine to its phenylalanine, the CDR3 spans 14 amino acids. Only the CDR3 DNA is retained, 42 bases long and in frame from the first base. V loses 5 bases, J loses 2 bases, and the germline ends lie 13 bases apart. CDR1 and CDR2, per the germline V gene, are SGHTA and FQGNSA. From each donor, a single peripheral blood sample of about 100 mL on average was drawn into heparinised tubes. Naive, central memory, regulatory and stem cell-like memory CD4+ T cells were sorted on a BD FACSAria II using a panel including CD45RO, CCR7, CD25, CD127, CD95 and CD27. All sorted populations exceeded 95% purity. PBMCs were isolated immediately by Lymphoprep density gradient centrifugation and stained directly without culture. So that batch effects would be minimized, each experiment stained and sorted samples in pairs, pairing one healthy donor with one patient. What the study reported, not specific to this receptor: Naive, central memory and regulatory TCRB repertoires appeared to be more alike among patients than among healthy donors. Because cDNA was sequenced instead of genomic DNA, highly expressing activated cells could be over-represented, though the groups showed no difference in activation or CD3 levels. A moderate but significant shortening of TCRB CDR3 length was observed in type 1 diabetes patients in all four CD4+ subsets. Fewer insertions and more nucleotide deletions at VDJ recombination sites were observed in patients with type 1 diabetes, implying thymic rearrangement abnormalities. Shorter templates might be favored by PCR, yet because patient and control samples were amplified and corrected together, any such skew would affect both groups equally. Because the HLA sub-analyses included only small numbers of individuals, any influence of HLA type on TCRB rearrangement was left unresolved.

This TCR came from a man aged 25-40 years with type 1 diabetes. The sample consisted of naive CD4+ T cells from blood. In the paper's terms, the cell subset or site label means: true naive CD4+ T cells. The V and J segments used are TRBV7-2 and TRBJ2-7; 6 matching bases give a weak D call of TRBD2. The CDR3 protein sequence reads: CASSGPGLAYEQYF. The DNA sequence is given as TGTGCCAGCAGCGGGCCGGGACTCGCCTACGAGCAGTACTTC.